These 26 T cell receptor beta chains were all obtained from the same sample, sequenced in a study of blood T cell repertoires in COVID-19. Produced via immunoSEQ multiplex PCR; TCRdb's table is partial and in-frame only. The sample has about 210,000 clones; about 91% are singletons. Sequenced input: peripheral blood. These receptor sequences come from a young man with acute or convalescent COVID-19.

The chain recombines TRBV7-2 with TRBJ2-5; D might be TRBD2 (6 bases). V was clipped by 1 base and J by 4 bases, with 13 bases between them. Germline V lookup: CDR1 SGHTA, CDR2 FQGNSA. The CDR3 totals 15 residues. The CDR3 protein is CASSLDAGRGETQYF. CDR3 nucleotide sequence: TGTGCCAGCAGCTTAGATGCCGGGCGGGGAGAGACCCAGTACTTC.

This sequence joins TRBV18 and TRBJ1-2; perhaps TRBD1 as D (5 bases). Between the trimmed V and J ends, which lost 6 bases and 0 bases, there was a span of 14 bases. The CDR3 is made up of 15 amino acids. In germline, CDR1 is KGHSH, CDR2 LQKENI. As DNA, the CDR3 is TGTGCCAGCTCCCCCCAGGACATAGCTAACTATGGCTACACCTTC. Protein product: CASSPQDIANYGYTF.

The rearrangement links TRBV11-3 to TRBJ2-2; TRBD1 is a possible D gene (5 bases). Deletions cut 1 base from V and 4 bases from J, with 10 bases between. The CDR3 runs to 15 residues. CDR1 and CDR2 (germline): SGHNT, YENEEA. CDR3 loop: CASSLGTGVTGELFF. The CDR3 nucleotides read TGTGCCAGCAGCTTAGGAACAGGTGTCACCGGGGAGCTGTTTTTT.

The chain joins TRBV6-5 to TRBJ1-1, with 7 bases aligning to TRBD1. The ends lost 0 bases at V and 5 bases at J; junction bases unmatched: 6. In germline, CDR1 is MNHEY, CDR2 SVGAGI. The CDR3 is 15 residues long. The CDR3: CASSYSETGITEAFF. CDR3 coding DNA: TGTGCCAGCAGTTACTCGGAGACAGGGATTACTGAAGCTTTCTTT.

This clone was picked up one time. V gene TRBV5-8 combines with J gene TRBJ1-2, with D perhaps TRBD1 (6 bases). Per the germline V gene, CDR1 is SGHTS and CDR2 is YDEGEE. Deletions cut 6 bases from V and 8 bases from J, with 17 bases between. This CDR3 has 13 amino acids. Here the CDR3 reads CASTSRGADGYTF. In nucleotides, the CDR3 is TGTGCCAGCACCTCCCGGGGGGCGGACGGCTACACCTTC.

V is TRBV19 and J is TRBJ1-2; possibly TRBD1 for D (6 bases). The CDR3 spans 14 residues. V lost 5 bases and J lost 7, with 17 bases in between. The germline CDR1 and CDR2 sequences are LNHDA and SQIVND (reference sequence). The CDR3 DNA reads TGTGCCAGTAGTTCTCGACAGGTTTTAGGTGGCTACACCTTC. Protein sequence: CASSSRQVLGGYTF.

This rearrangement joins TRBV7-9 to TRBJ1-1; 7 bases align to TRBD1. This CDR3 spans 15 amino acids. In germline, CDR1 is SEHNR, CDR2 FQNEAQ (reference sequence). Losses at the gene ends were 3 bases for V and 1 base for J; bases not matched to a gene: 5. In DNA form, the CDR3 reads TGTGCCAGCAGCTTCGGTGCAGGGGGGAACACTGAAGCTTTCTTT. It specifies CASSFGAGGNTEAFF.

The V gene is TRBV5-1, the J gene TRBJ1-2, with TRBD1 matching 7 bases. This CDR3 is 16 amino acids long. The V segment lost 2 bases and the J segment 9 bases; nucleotides outside the gene matches: 16. Germline CDR1 SGHRS, CDR2 YFSETQ. Here the CDR3 DNA reads TGCGCCAGCAGCTTAATACCGGGTTCAGGGGGAGAGAGCTACACCTTC. Its translation: CASSLIPGSGGESYTF.

This rearrangement joins TRBV10-3 to TRBJ2-7; possible D gene TRBD1, 6 bases. Trimming pared 4 bases from V and 4 bases from J, leaving 14 bases between. Germline-derived CDR1 and CDR2 are ENHRY and SYGVKD. The CDR3 extends over 14 amino acids. CDR3 DNA: TGTGCCATCAGTGGGGTAGGTACAGGGTACGAGCAGTACTTC. Encoded protein: CAISGVGTGYEQYF.

As to this clone: The same CDR3 is also encoded by other DNA sequences in this sample. V and J are TRBV5-4 and TRBJ2-7; D is perhaps TRBD2 (5 bases). CDR1 is SGHNT and CDR2 is YYREEE in the germline V gene (reference sequence). With 4 bases removed from V and 0 bases from J, the gap between germline ends came to 5 bases. CDR3 size: 12 residues. CDR3 sequence reads: CASSGSSYEQYF. In DNA, the CDR3 is TGTGCCAGCAGCGGGAGCTCCTACGAGCAGTACTTC. Looking up the rest from reference TRBV5-4 and TRBJ2-7 gives the full variable domain: ETGVTQSPTHLIKTRGQQVTLRCSSQSGHNTVSWYQQALGQGPQFIFQYYREEENGRGNFPPRFSGLQFPNYSSELNVNALELDDSALYLCASSGSSYEQYFGPGTRLTVT.

The chain has TRBV4-1 and TRBJ1-6; D gene unclear. CDR1 and CDR2 (germline): MGHRA, YSYEKL. V dropped 1 base and J dropped 9 bases, with 13 bases sitting between them. The CDR3 totals 15 residues. DNA of the CDR3: TGCGCCAGCAGCCAAGTGCCAGTAGCGGGTTCACCCCTCCACTTT. This translates into CASSQVPVAGSPLHF.

The chain has TRBV11-1 and TRBJ1-4; TRBD1 matches 8 bases. This CDR3 contains 15 residues. Germline lookup yields CDR1 SGHAT and CDR2 FQDESV (reference sequence). V lost 0 bases and J lost 7; bases outside the gene matches: 4. The CDR3 spells CASSLAGTGGEKLFF. The CDR3 DNA reads as TGTGCCAGCAGCTTAGCCGGGACAGGAGGTGAAAAACTGTTTTTT.

The rearrangement joins TRBV9 to TRBJ1-1; D uncertain. The CDR3 is 14 amino acids. V was shortened by 0 bases and J by 2 bases, with 8 bases between the two germline ends. Germline lookup yields CDR1 SGDLS and CDR2 YYNGEE. The CDR3 DNA sequence: TGTGCCAGCAGCGTAGCAGGAGGTAACACTGAAGCTTTCTTT. This codes for CASSVAGGNTEAFF.

The chain carries TRBV27 and TRBJ2-2, with D maybe TRBD2 (5 bases). The CDR3 has 17 amino acids. Trimming took off 3 bases at V and 2 bases at J, with 16 bases between the two ends. The V gene's germline CDR1 is MNHEY and CDR2 SMNVEV (reference sequence). The CDR3 loop is CASSFISPGDNTGELFF. The CDR3 DNA reads TGTGCCAGCAGTTTTATTTCCCCCGGGGATAACACCGGGGAGCTGTTTTTT.

The rearrangement links TRBV5-1 to TRBJ2-2, with a tentative D call TRBD1 (6 bases). CDR1 is SGHRS and CDR2 is YFSETQ in the germline V gene. Between the trimmed V and J ends, which lost 4 bases and 1 base, there was a span of 20 bases. There are 18 residues in the CDR3. The CDR3 spells CASSTPTGSLRNTGELFF. CDR3 nucleotide sequence: TGCGCCAGCAGCACACCGACAGGCTCCCTGAGGAACACCGGGGAGCTGTTTTTT.

The gene calls are TRBV3-1 (or the pseudogene TRBV3-2) and TRBJ2-1, with TRBD2 matching 9 bases. CDR3 size: 12 residues. Germline V gene data show CDR1 as LGHDT and CDR2 as YNNKEL (reference sequence). The junction had 3 bases not matched to a gene; V was cut back by 1 base and J by 14 bases. The CDR3, as DNA: TGTGCCAGCAGCCAAGGGATAGCGGGAGAGTTCTTC. Amino acids: CASSQGIAGEFF.

V and J are TRBV27 and TRBJ2-1, with a possible D match to TRBD2 (6 bases). Germline V lookup: CDR1 MNHEY, CDR2 SMNVEV (reference sequence). This CDR3 has 15 amino acids. Trimming removed 10 bases at V and 0 bases at J, with 16 bases between. The CDR3 sequence is CAIIAEPSSYNEQFF. The CDR3 DNA sequence: TGTGCCATCATAGCGGAACCCAGCTCCTACAATGAGCAGTTCTTC.

The V call is TRBV2, the J call TRBJ1-2; no firm D call. V was clipped by 7 bases and J by 6 bases, with 18 bases between them. The CDR3 covers 14 residues. Germline V gene data show CDR1 as SNHLY and CDR2 as FYNNEI. The CDR3 DNA follows: TGTGCCAGCATGCAGGTCCCCTACTTTGATGGCTACACCTTC. Translating gives CASMQVPYFDGYTF.

The rearrangement uses TRBV3-1 (or the pseudogene TRBV3-2) and TRBJ2-1; D gene unclear. This CDR3 is 13 amino acids long. In germline, CDR1 is LGHDT, CDR2 YNNKEL (reference sequence). The germline V and J ends were trimmed by 0 bases and 8 bases, with 8 bases remaining between them. The CDR3 sequence: CASSQEPVDEQFF. CDR3 bases: TGTGCCAGCAGCCAAGAGCCGGTCGATGAGCAGTTCTTC.

The gene calls are TRBV5-1 and TRBJ1-3, with 10 bases matching TRBD1. The CDR3 consists of 15 residues. The germline V gene encodes CDR1 SGHRS and CDR2 YFSETQ. V shed 4 bases and J 2 bases; nucleotides not matched to a gene: 3. The CDR3 spells CASSDRGLAGNTIYF. CDR3 DNA sequence: TGCGCCAGCAGCGACAGGGGGCTCGCTGGAAACACCATATATTTT. Combining the CDR3 with reference TRBV5-1 and TRBJ1-3 gives the whole variable domain KAGVTQTPRYLIKTRGQQVTLSCSPISGHRSVSWYQQTPGQGLQFLFEYFSETQRNKGNFPGRFSGRQFSNSRSEMNVSTLELGDSALYLCASSDRGLAGNTIYFGEGSWLTVV.

The chain links TRBV11-2 to TRBJ1-3, with TRBD1 as a possible D gene (6 bases). V was cut by 5 bases and J by 4 bases, with 15 bases left in between. The CDR3 consists of 15 residues. The germline V gene has CDR1 SGHAT and CDR2 FQNNGV. DNA of the CDR3: TGTGCCAGCAGCCCACAGGGTAATACGGGAAACACCATATATTTT. It translates to CASSPQGNTGNTIYF. Complete variable domain (other parts from reference TRBV11-2 and TRBJ1-3): EAGVAQSPRYKIIEKRQSVAFWCNPISGHATLYWYQQILGQGPKLLIQFQNNGVVDDSQLPKDRFSAERLKGVDSTLKIQPAKLEDSAVYLCASSPQGNTGNTIYFGEGSWLTVV.

This clone was recorded once. The rearrangement uses TRBV4-2 and TRBJ2-5; TRBD2 aligns across 11 bases. The ends lost 4 bases at V and 2 bases at J; junction bases unmatched: 9. The CDR3 sequence is 17 residues long. Germline CDR1 LGHNA, CDR2 YNFKEQ. The CDR3 DNA is TGTGCCAGCAGCCGTAGCGGGGGGGCCTCTGGTCAAGAGACCCAGTACTTC. Amino acid sequence: CASSRSGGASGQETQYF.

This clone was counted once. The rearrangement uses TRBV27 and TRBJ1-3; TRBD1 aligns across 7 bases. Germline loops: CDR1 MNHEY, CDR2 SMNVEV (reference sequence). The CDR3 has 14 residues. V shed 8 bases and J 0 bases; nucleotides not matched to a gene: 4. CDR3 sequence reads: CASANRGSGNTIYF. The CDR3 coding sequence is TGTGCCAGCGCCAACAGGGGCTCTGGAAACACCATATATTTT.

This clone was recorded a few times. V and J are TRBV7-3 and TRBJ2-2; no firm D call. The germline gives CDR1 SGHTA, CDR2 FQGTGA. V dropped 6 bases and J dropped 6 bases, with 11 bases sitting between them. CDR3 length: 13 amino acids. The DNA for the CDR3 is TGTGCCAGCAGTTTAGGAGTTTCCGGGGAGCTGTTTTTT. Translation gives CASSLGVSGELFF.

The J gene is TRBJ2-3, the V gene TRBV5-1, with TRBD2 matching 11 bases. The CDR3 has 15 amino acids. Losses at the gene ends were 4 bases for V and 3 bases for J; bases not matched to a gene: 4. CDR1 is SGHRS and CDR2 is YFSETQ in the germline V gene. The CDR3 loop is CASSTGTSGTDTQYF. The DNA of the CDR3 is TGCGCCAGCAGCACCGGGACTAGCGGAACAGATACGCAGTATTTT.

The chain employs TRBV5-4 and TRBJ1-2; perhaps TRBD1 as D (6 bases). Trimming stripped 4 bases from V and 8 bases from J, with 12 bases between. Germline-derived CDR1 and CDR2 are SGHNT and YYREEE (reference sequence). The CDR3 is 12 amino acids. CDR3 loop: CASSHDRKGYTF. The CDR3 DNA reads TGTGCCAGCAGCCACGACAGGAAGGGCTACACCTTC. Full variable domain (rest looked up from reference TRBV5-4 and TRBJ1-2): ETGVTQSPTHLIKTRGQQVTLRCSSQSGHNTVSWYQQALGQGPQFIFQYYREEENGRGNFPPRFSGLQFPNYSSELNVNALELDDSALYLCASSHDRKGYTFGSGTRLTVV.